This T cell receptor (beta chain) was retrieved from a study of T cells in Graves' hyperthyroidism and ophthalmopathy. The CDR3 regions of TCR beta were amplified from RNA transcripts. Primed by the HTBI set, a first-round RT-PCR was run on the TCR CDR3. TCRdb ran MiXCR on the multiplex PCR reads and lists one entry per CDR3 protein. The sample shows fewer than 850,000 distinct CDR3 sequences, roughly 17% of them seen only once. Trimming removed 3 bases from V and 5 bases from J, with 9 bases in between. Germline lookup yields CDR1 WSHSY and CDR2 SAAADI. The CDR3 is made up of 13 amino acids. This clonotype was detected many times.

This sequence originates from a man aged 45-65 years with Graves' hyperthyroidism. Sequencing was performed on blood. The chain uses TRBV10-2 and TRBJ2-3, with D possibly matching TRBD1 (6 bases). CDR3 residues: CASSEGGRDTQYF. DNA of the CDR3: TGCGCCAGCAGTGAAGGGGGTAGAGATACGCAGTATTTT.